The source of this T cell receptor (beta chain) is a study of technical replicates of blood from several donors. Some clones are missing from TCRdb's copy, which holds only in-frame ones; the method was immunoSEQ multiplex PCR. The data contain 55,000 to 75,000 clones, roughly 92% of them singletons. Germline CDR1 and CDR2: SGHRS and YFSETQ. V lost 0 bases and J lost 5; bases outside the gene matches: 4. The CDR3 has 16 amino acids. Sequencing input: PBMCs. The chain joins TRBV5-1 to TRBJ2-2; 10 bases align to TRBD2. This TCR was sampled from a human donor in good health. Some clones in this sample may be carry-over from other donors' samples. This chain's CDR3 is CASSLVELAGTGELFF. The CDR3 region has the DNA TGCGCCAGCAGCTTGGTCGAACTAGCGGGGACCGGGGAGCTGTTTTTT.